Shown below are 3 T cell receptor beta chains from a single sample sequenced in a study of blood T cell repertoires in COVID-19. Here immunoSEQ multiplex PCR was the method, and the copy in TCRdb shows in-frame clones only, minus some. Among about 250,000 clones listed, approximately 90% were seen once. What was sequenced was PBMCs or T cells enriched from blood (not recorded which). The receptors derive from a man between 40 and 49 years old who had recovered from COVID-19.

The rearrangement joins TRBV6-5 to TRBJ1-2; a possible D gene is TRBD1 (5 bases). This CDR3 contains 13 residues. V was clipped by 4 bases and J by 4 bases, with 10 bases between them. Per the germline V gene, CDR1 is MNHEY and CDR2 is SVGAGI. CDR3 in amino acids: CASSLGGGYGYTF. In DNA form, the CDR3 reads TGTGCCAGCAGTTTGGGGGGAGGCTATGGCTACACCTTC.

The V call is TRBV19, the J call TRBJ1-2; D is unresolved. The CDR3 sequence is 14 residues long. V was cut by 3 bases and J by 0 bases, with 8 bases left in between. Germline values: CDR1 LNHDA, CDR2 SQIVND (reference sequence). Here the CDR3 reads CASSILQTNYGYTF. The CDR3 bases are TGTGCCAGTAGTATCCTACAGACTAACTATGGCTACACCTTC.

The CDR3 DNA follows: TGTGCCAGCAGCTCCACAGGGGATATCACAGATACGCAGTATTTT. Protein: CASSSTGDITDTQYF. The chain employs TRBV7-3 and TRBJ2-3; 7 bases fit TRBD1. Per the germline V gene, CDR1 is SGHTA and CDR2 is FQGTGA. The J segment lost 2 bases and the V segment lost 4 bases, leaving 6 bases of the junction unmatched. The CDR3 runs to 15 residues.